This TCR beta chain was captured in a study of T-cell memory formation after mild COVID-19. V dropped 8 bases and J dropped 4 bases, with 6 bases sitting between them. The length of the CDR3 is 10 residues. TCRdb reprocessed the 5' RACE reads via MiXCR and lists one record per CDR3 protein. The table records 260,000 or so distinct CDR3 sequences, around 15% of them present only once. This clonotype was seen more than once but under ten times. The chain employs TRBV12-3 or TRBV12-4 and TRBJ2-7, with D unclear. Source material: PBMCs or a T cell subset sorted from them (not recorded which). The clonotype comes from a young man who had mild COVID-19 (a few samples of this study predate the infection). Cell type and time point are not known. CDR3 sequence: CASGGYEQYF. The CDR3, as DNA: TGTGCCAGCGGTGGATACGAGCAGTACTTC.